This T cell receptor (beta chain) was sequenced in a study of T cell responses to AZD1222 COVID-19 vaccine. A note on this clone: No antigen is known for it.

Study-wide results and limits: At 160-218 and 743-854, vaccine-associated CD4 TCRs were dominant, and they spanned spike. White British ancestry dominated among donors, who included more females, and clonal diversity was possibly underestimated. Reports indicate that nearly half of spike-specific TCRs are directed at unmutated variant regions.

Germline CDR1 is MNHEY and CDR2 is SMNVEV (reference sequence). CDR3 length: 15 residues. With 3 bases clipped from V and 8 bases from J, the junction kept 7 bases outside the gene matches. Pooled together were second doses at about 4 or about 12 weeks. Here immunoSEQ multiplex PCR was the method, and the copy in TCRdb shows in-frame clones only, minus some. The sample lists approximately 50,000 clones, roughly 80% seen once, with around 5% in the top ten. The chain links TRBV27 to TRBJ2-1, with 10 bases that match TRBD2. The receptor's source is an adult who received the AZD1222 COVID-19 vaccine. The sample consisted of peripheral blood, taken 28 days after the second AZD1222 dose. This CDR3 reads CASSFSSGRGDEQFF. Written as DNA, the CDR3 is TGTGCCAGCAGTTTTTCTAGCGGGAGAGGGGATGAGCAGTTCTTC.